This T cell receptor beta chain appears in the sequencing data of a study of T cell responses to AZD1222 COVID-19 vaccine. This clone has just one count. Produced via immunoSEQ multiplex PCR; TCRdb's table is partial and in-frame only. This repertoire shows 170,000 or so clones, approximately 86% found once; its top ten account for around 2.6%. The CDR3 is 16 amino acids. Germline CDR1 and CDR2: MGHRA and YSYEKL. Trimming removed 0 bases from V and 4 bases from J, with 15 bases in between. The chain combines TRBV4-1 with TRBJ1-2; D unresolved. The sequencing used peripheral blood, collected on day 0 of AZD1222 vaccination. This TCR came from an adult in good health. The CDR3 DNA reads TGCGCCAGCAGCCAAGATACGGCAAGTCGGTTCTATGGCTACACCTTC. It translates to CASSQDTASRFYGYTF.